The following is a T cell receptor (beta chain) sequence with its context. Germline assignment: CDR1 KGHSH and CDR2 LQKENI. Trimming removed 2 bases at V and 5 bases at J, with 21 bases between. This CDR3 is built from 17 residues. The data originate from a study of blood T cell repertoires in COVID-19. Study in general: Sources were T cells, B-cell-depleted T cells, or PBMCs; the material itself was cDNA or gDNA.

In the study's own analysis: Cell counts per sample came from amplifying reference gene primers. Sequenced by immunoSEQ multiplex PCR; TCRdb stores in-frame clones only, minus some. V, J and clone size reflect that table, while D and trimming were determined from the DNA. The repertoire holds 55,000 to 70,000 clones, more than 70% seen once, with over 9.5% in the top ten. Participants were aged roughly 18 to 89 years from 20 to 30 US areas. Cohort allocation depended upon clinical history that participants reported. Sequencing was performed on PBMCs or T cells enriched from blood (not recorded which). This TCR was recovered from a woman between 40 and 50 years old who had recovered from COVID-19. The chain joins TRBV18 to TRBJ2-5; possibly TRBD2 for D (7 bases). CDR3 nucleotides: TGTGCCAGCTCACCAAACACGATTCGGGGGGCCGGGGAGACCCAGTACTTC. Its translation is CASSPNTIRGAGETQYF.